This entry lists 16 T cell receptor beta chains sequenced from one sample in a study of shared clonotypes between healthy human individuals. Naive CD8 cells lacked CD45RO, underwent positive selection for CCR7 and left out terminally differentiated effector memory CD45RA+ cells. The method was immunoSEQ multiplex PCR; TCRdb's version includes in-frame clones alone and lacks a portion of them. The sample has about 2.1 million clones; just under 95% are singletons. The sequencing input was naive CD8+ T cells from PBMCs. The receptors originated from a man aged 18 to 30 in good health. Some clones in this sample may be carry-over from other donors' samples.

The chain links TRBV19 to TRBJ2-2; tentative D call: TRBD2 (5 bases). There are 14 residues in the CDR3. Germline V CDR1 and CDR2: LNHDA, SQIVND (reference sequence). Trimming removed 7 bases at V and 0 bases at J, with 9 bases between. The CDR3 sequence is CASTSGPNTGELFF. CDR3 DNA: TGTGCCAGTACCAGCGGACCGAACACCGGGGAGCTGTTTTTT.

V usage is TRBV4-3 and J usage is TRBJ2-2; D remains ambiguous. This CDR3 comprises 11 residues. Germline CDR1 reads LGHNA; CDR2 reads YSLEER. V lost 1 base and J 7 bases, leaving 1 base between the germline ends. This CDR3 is CASSQGGELFF. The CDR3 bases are TGCGCCAGCAGCCAAGGCGGGGAGCTGTTTTTT.

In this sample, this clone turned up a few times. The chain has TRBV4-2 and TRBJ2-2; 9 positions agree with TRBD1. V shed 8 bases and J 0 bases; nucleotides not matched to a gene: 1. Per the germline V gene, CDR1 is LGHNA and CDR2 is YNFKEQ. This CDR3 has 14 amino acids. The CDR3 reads CASRDRANTGELFF. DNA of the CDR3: TGTGCCAGCCGGGACAGGGCGAACACCGGGGAGCTGTTTTTT.

The CDR3 DNA reads TGTGCCAGCAGCCCAAACGGGTACGATGAGCAGTTCTTC. Protein: CASSPNGYDEQFF. This chain uses TRBV7-3 with TRBJ2-1; D is undetermined. Germline V gene sequence: CDR1 SGHTA, CDR2 FQGTGA. This CDR3 has 13 amino acids. The V gene lost 5 bases and the J gene lost 8 bases, with 13 bases spanning the gap.

CDR3 coding DNA: TGTGCCAGCAGTTTAAGGATCGGCTATGGCTACACCTTC. Translating it yields CASSLRIGYGYTF. The V call is TRBV27, the J call TRBJ1-2; D is unresolved. V lost 2 bases and J lost 4, with 8 bases in between. CDR1 is MNHEY and CDR2 is SMNVEV in the germline V gene (reference sequence). This CDR3 spans 13 amino acids.

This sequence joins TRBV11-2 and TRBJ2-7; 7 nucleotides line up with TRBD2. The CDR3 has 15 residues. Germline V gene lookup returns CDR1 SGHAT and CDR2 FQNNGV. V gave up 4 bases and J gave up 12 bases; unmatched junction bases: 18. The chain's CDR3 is CASSYRAGAPEMRYF. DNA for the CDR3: TGTGCCAGCAGCTACCGGGCGGGAGCACCCGAGATGAGGTACTTC.

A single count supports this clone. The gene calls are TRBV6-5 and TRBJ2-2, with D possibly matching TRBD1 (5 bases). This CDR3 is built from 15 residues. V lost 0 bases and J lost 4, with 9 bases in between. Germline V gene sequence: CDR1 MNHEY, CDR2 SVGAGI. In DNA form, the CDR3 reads TGTGCCAGCAGTTACTCGAATAGGGGCACCGGGGAGCTGTTTTTT. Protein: CASSYSNRGTGELFF.

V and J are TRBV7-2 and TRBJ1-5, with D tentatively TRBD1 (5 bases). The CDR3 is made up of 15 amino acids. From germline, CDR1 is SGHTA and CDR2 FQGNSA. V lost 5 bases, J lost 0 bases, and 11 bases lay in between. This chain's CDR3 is CASSPGAFSNQPQHF. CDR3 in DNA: TGTGCCAGCAGCCCCGGGGCGTTTAGCAATCAGCCCCAGCATTTT.

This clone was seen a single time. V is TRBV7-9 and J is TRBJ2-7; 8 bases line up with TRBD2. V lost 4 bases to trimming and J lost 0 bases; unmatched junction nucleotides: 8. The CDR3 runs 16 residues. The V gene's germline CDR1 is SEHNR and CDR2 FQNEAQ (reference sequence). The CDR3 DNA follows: TGTGCCAGCAGCTCGTATAGCGGGGCTAGCTCCTACGAGCAGTACTTC. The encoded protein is CASSSYSGASSYEQYF.

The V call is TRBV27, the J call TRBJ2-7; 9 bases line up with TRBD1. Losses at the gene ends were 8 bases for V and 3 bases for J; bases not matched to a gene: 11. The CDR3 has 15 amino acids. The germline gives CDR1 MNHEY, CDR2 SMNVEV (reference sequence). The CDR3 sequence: CASCPRPGQGYEQYF. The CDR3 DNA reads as TGTGCCAGCTGCCCCCGACCGGGACAGGGCTACGAGCAGTACTTC.

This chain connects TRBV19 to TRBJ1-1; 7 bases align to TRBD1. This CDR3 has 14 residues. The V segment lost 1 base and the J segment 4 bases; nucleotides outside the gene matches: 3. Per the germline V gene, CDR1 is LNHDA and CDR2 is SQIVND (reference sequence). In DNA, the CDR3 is TGTGCCAGTAGTATAGCTAGGGACAGCACTGAAGCTTTCTTT. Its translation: CASSIARDSTEAFF. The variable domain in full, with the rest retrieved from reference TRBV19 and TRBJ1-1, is DGGITQSPKYLFRKEGQNVTLSCEQNLNHDAMYWYRQDPGQGLRLIYYSQIVNDFQKGDIAEGYSVSREKKESFPLTVTSAQKNPTAFYLCASSIARDSTEAFFGQGTRLTVV.

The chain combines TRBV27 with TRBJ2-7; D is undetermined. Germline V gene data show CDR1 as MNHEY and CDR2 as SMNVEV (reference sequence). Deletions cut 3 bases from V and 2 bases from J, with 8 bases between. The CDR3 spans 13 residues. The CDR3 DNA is TGTGCCAGCAGTTTTTCCCAGGCCTACGAGCAGTACTTC. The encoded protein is CASSFSQAYEQYF.

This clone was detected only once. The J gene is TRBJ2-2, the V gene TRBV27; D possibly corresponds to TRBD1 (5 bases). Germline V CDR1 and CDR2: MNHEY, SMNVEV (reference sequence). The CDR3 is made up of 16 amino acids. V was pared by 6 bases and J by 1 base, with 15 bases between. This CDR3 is CASSPLQAKNTGELFF. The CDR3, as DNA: TGTGCCAGCAGCCCACTACAGGCTAAGAACACCGGGGAGCTGTTTTTT.

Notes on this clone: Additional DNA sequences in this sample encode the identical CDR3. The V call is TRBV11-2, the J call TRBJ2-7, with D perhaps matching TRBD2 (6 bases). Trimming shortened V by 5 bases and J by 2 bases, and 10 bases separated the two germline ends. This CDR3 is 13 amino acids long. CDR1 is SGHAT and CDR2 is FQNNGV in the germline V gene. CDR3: CASSLGGTYEQYF. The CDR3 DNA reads TGTGCCAGCAGCCTTGGGGGGACCTACGAGCAGTACTTC.

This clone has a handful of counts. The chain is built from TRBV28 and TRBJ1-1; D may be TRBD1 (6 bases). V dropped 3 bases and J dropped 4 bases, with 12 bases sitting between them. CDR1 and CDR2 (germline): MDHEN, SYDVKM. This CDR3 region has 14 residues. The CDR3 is CASSFNEGGTEAFF. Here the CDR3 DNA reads TGTGCCAGCAGTTTCAACGAGGGGGGCACTGAAGCTTTCTTT. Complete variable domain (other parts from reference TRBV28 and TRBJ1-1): DVKVTQSSRYLVKRTGEKVFLECVQDMDHENMFWYRQDPGLGLRLIYFSYDVKMKEKGDIPEGYSVSREKKERFSLILESASTNQTSMYLCASSFNEGGTEAFFGQGTRLTVV.

For the CDR3, the DNA is TGCGCCAGCAGCCAATATGGTCTTGCTAGCGGGAGTGGGGAGCAGTTCTTC. Amino acid sequence: CASSQYGLASGSGEQFF. The chain links TRBV4-1 to TRBJ2-1; 10 bases match TRBD2. V dropped 2 bases and J dropped 10; count of bases not matched to a gene: 14. Germline V gives CDR1 MGHRA, CDR2 YSYEKL. This CDR3 is built from 17 residues.